This T cell receptor beta chain was sequenced in a study of shared clonotypes between healthy human individuals. Only CD45RO-negative cells positively selected for CCR7 counted as naive CD8 cells, so terminally differentiated effector memory CD45RA+ cells were excluded. The donors were adults (healthy and HIV-negative) with no recent acute infections or vaccinations. Looked up from germline, CDR1 is SGHTA and CDR2 is FQGNSA. V lost 5 bases to trimming and J lost 2 bases, with 18 bases between them. The CDR3 totals 16 residues. Every subset's genomic DNA went evenly onto several immunoSEQ plates. The table came from immunoSEQ multiplex PCR; TCRdb's copy has only in-frame clones and leaves some out. The table includes about 1,800,000 clones, about 94% detected once. Study results and limitations: Among the subsets, naive ones generally showed larger estimated richness than memory ones. It was observed that roughly 5.1% of naive CD4 clonotypes were shared across a few donors.

A word on this clone: Its antigen is unknown.

This sequence originates from a man aged 18 to 30 in good health. The gene calls are TRBV7-2 and TRBJ1-2, with D unclear. Material for sequencing was naive CD8+ T cells sorted from blood. CDR3 amino acids: CASSPPQRTGNYGYTF. In nucleotides, the CDR3 is TGTGCCAGCAGCCCGCCCCAAAGGACGGGGAACTATGGCTACACCTTC.